This entry lists 2 T cell receptor beta chains sequenced from one sample in a study of T cells after yellow fever vaccination. TCRdb called the 5' RACE reads again in MiXCR, with one record for every CDR3 protein. The data hold 75,000 to 100,000 distinct CDR3 sequences, with 8% to 10% observed a single time. Sample: CD8+ T cells not binding an NS4B(214-222) dextramer, sorted from PBMCs, taken roughly 15 days after the first yellow fever vaccination. The receptors come from a young man who received the YFV17D yellow fever vaccine.

In this sample, this clonotype turned up a few times. V and J are TRBV18 and TRBJ2-3; D not resolved. The V gene's germline CDR1 is KGHSH and CDR2 LQKENI. V was pared by 3 bases and J by 4 bases, with 11 bases between. This CDR3 comprises 14 residues. CDR3 amino acids: CASSPPVPADTQYF. The CDR3 DNA follows: TGTGCCAGCTCACCCCCCGTACCAGCAGATACGCAGTATTTT.

This clonotype showed up just a few times. The V call is TRBV6-6, the J call TRBJ2-4; D gene uncertain. V dropped 3 bases and J dropped 6 bases, with 9 bases sitting between them. Germline CDR1 MNHNY, CDR2 SVGAGI (reference sequence). CDR3 length: 13 amino acids. The CDR3: CASSYGILNIQYF. CDR3 DNA: TGTGCCAGCAGTTATGGCATTTTAAACATTCAGTACTTC.